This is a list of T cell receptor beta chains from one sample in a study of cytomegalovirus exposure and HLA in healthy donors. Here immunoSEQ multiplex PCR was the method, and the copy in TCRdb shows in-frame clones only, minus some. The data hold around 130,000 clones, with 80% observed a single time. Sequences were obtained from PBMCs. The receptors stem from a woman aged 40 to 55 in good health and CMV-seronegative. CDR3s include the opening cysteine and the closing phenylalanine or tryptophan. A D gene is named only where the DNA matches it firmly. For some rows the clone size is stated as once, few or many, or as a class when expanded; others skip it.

CDR3: CASSQENGMNTEAFF
DNA: TGCGCCAGCAGCCAAGAGAACGGGATGAACACTGAAGCTTTCTTT
size: NA
D: NA
J: TRBJ1-1
V: TRBV4-3

CDR3: CASSLVDRNYGYTF
DNA: TGCGCCAGCAGCTTGGTCGACAGGAACTATGGCTACACCTTC
size: NA
D: NA
J: TRBJ1-2
V: TRBV5-1

CDR3: CASSQDPSNAQRGITEAFF
DNA: TGCGCCAGCAGCCAAGACCCCTCTAATGCCCAGAGGGGGATTACTGAAGCTTTCTTT
size: NA
D: NA
J: TRBJ1-1
V: TRBV4-1

CDR3: CASSQDSGAYNEQFF
DNA: TGTGCCAGCAGCCAAGATAGCGGGGCCTACAATGAGCAGTTCTTC
size: NA
D: TRBD2
J: TRBJ2-1
V: TRBV4-2

CDR3: CASSTDRGPGNTIYF
DNA: TGTGCCAGCAGTACGGACAGGGGGCCTGGAAACACCATATATTTT
size: few
D: TRBD1
J: TRBJ1-3
V: TRBV2

CDR3: CASSQETGAFYGYTF
DNA: TGCGCCAGCAGCCAAGAAACAGGAGCCTTCTATGGCTACACCTTC
size: NA
D: NA
J: TRBJ1-2
V: TRBV4-3

CDR3: CASSSRGLRGDEQYF
DNA: TGTGCCAGCAGCTCTAGGGGACTCCGCGGGGACGAGCAGTACTTC
size: NA
D: NA
J: TRBJ2-7
V: TRBV7-3

CDR3: CASGIGQAWGYTF
DNA: TGTGCTAGTGGCATCGGACAGGCGTGGGGCTACACCTTC
size: NA
D: TRBD1
J: TRBJ1-2
V: TRBV12-5

CDR3: CASSPRTSLDEQFF
DNA: TGTGCCAGCAGCCCCAGGACTAGCTTGGATGAGCAGTTCTTC
size: once
D: TRBD2
J: TRBJ2-1
V: TRBV14

CDR3: CASSPGLAGVAGEQFF
DNA: TGCGCCAGCAGCCCGGGACTAGCGGGGGTCGCTGGTGAGCAGTTCTTC
size: NA
D: TRBD2
J: TRBJ2-1
V: TRBV5-1

CDR3: CSASQNTEAFF
DNA: TGCAGTGCTAGCCAGAACACTGAAGCTTTCTTT
size: few
D: NA
J: TRBJ1-1
V: TRBV20-1

CDR3: CASSFGGAPYEQYF
DNA: TGTGCCAGCTCGTTTGGGGGGGCTCCCTACGAGCAGTACTTC
size: NA
D: NA
J: TRBJ2-7
V: TRBV27

CDR3: CASGPYPGQGWSRPGANVLTF
DNA: TGTGCTAGTGGACCCTATCCGGGACAGGGCTGGTCCAGACCTGGGGCCAACGTCCTGACTTTC
size: NA
D: TRBD1
J: TRBJ2-6
V: TRBV12-5

CDR3: CASSEASGSSYEQYF
DNA: TGTGCCAGCAGTGAAGCCAGCGGGAGCTCCTACGAGCAGTACTTC
size: NA
D: TRBD2
J: TRBJ2-7
V: TRBV6-1

CDR3: CASSPGQNTEAFF
DNA: TGTGCCAGCTCACCAGGACAGAACACTGAAGCTTTCTTT
size: NA
D: NA
J: TRBJ1-1
V: TRBV18

CDR3: CASSSTDSVANEQYF
DNA: TGTGCCAGCAGCTCCACGGACAGCGTTGCCAACGAGCAGTACTTC
size: NA
D: NA
J: TRBJ2-7
V: TRBV7-2

CDR3: CASSVVRGSGPAFF
DNA: TGTGCCAGCAGCGTAGTCCGAGGAAGTGGCCCAGCTTTCTTT
size: NA
D: NA
J: TRBJ1-1
V: TRBV9

CDR3: CASRETTGGEKLFF
DNA: TGCGCCAGCAGGGAGACGACTGGTGGTGAAAAACTGTTTTTT
size: NA
D: NA
J: TRBJ1-4
V: TRBV5-1

CDR3: CASSLRDRDSYEQYF
DNA: TGTGCCAGCAGCCTCCGGGACAGGGACTCCTACGAGCAGTACTTC
size: NA
D: TRBD1
J: TRBJ2-7
V: TRBV4-2

CDR3: CASSVATGELFF
DNA: TGTGCCAGTAGTGTGGCCACCGGGGAGCTGTTTTTT
size: NA
D: NA
J: TRBJ2-2
V: TRBV19

CDR3: CASIKDGRYEKLFF
DNA: TGTGCCAGCATCAAAGACGGGAGGTACGAAAAACTGTTTTTT
size: NA
D: NA
J: TRBJ1-4
V: TRBV6-6

CDR3: CASSFGGISSGANVLTF
DNA: TGTGCCAGCAGCTTTGGAGGGATCAGCTCTGGGGCCAACGTCCTGACTTTC
size: NA
D: NA
J: TRBJ2-6
V: TRBV5-4